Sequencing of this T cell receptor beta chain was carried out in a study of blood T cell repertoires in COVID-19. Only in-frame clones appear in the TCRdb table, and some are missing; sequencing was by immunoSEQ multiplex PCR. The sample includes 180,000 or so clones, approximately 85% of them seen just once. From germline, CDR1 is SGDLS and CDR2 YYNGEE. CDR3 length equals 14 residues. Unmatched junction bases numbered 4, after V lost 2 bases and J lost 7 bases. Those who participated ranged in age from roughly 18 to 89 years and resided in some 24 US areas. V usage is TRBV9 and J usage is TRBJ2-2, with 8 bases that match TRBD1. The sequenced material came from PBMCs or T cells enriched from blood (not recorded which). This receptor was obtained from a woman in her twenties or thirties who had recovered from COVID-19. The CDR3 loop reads CASSVWTGHGELFF. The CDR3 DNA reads TGTGCCAGCAGCGTTTGGACAGGGCACGGGGAGCTGTTTTTT.